The present entry profiles one T cell receptor (beta chain) with its context. Distinct nucleotide sequences in the sample also encode this CDR3. This entry is derived from a study of shared clonotypes between healthy human individuals. The protocol was immunoSEQ multiplex PCR, while the TCRdb copy is restricted to in-frame clones and leaves out a portion. This table has some 1.5 million clones, roughly 95% appearing once. CDR1 is MNHEY, CDR2 SVGAGI, per germline. The trim removed 6 bases at V and 6 bases at J, leaving 7 bases unmatched. The length of the CDR3 is 13 residues. The source of this sequence is a man aged 25 to 45 in good health. The sample comprised naive CD4+ T cells sorted from blood. The subset was: CD45RA+ positively selected. The chain combines TRBV6-5 with TRBJ2-7, with 8 bases that match TRBD1. The CDR3 region is CASRSTGESEQYF. The CDR3 nucleotides read TGTGCCAGCAGATCGACAGGGGAGAGCGAGCAGTACTTC.